This entry lists 26 T cell receptor beta chains sequenced from one sample in a study of blood T cells in healthy people across ages. PCR was performed a second time for 7 to 11 cycles using a sample-barcoded 5' primer and a J-beta primer mix. Each CDR3 protein is one row after TCRdb ran MiXCR on the 5' RACE reads. This repertoire shows approximately 960,000 distinct CDR3 sequences, 25% to 35% found once; its top ten account for roughly 10%. This same sample was also taken into another study, of T cells of mothers and their children.

Material: blood. The receptors come from a woman between 40 and 50 years old in good health.

This clonotype came up a few times. The chain uses TRBV30 and TRBJ2-2; TRBD1 might be the D (6 bases). The CDR3 totals 15 residues. V was shortened by 3 bases and J by 4 bases, with 15 bases between the two germline ends. Germline CDR1 GTSNPN, CDR2 SVGIG (reference sequence). Here the CDR3 DNA reads TGTGCCTGGAGCGATACAGGGCGCGGCACCGGGGAGCTGTTTTTT. Translation gives CAWSDTGRGTGELFF.

At least ten counts were recorded for this clonotype. This rearrangement joins TRBV5-4 to TRBJ2-7, with D hard to call. Trimming shortened V by 4 bases and J by 0 bases, and 17 bases separated the two germline ends. The V gene's germline CDR1 is SGHNT and CDR2 YYREEE (reference sequence). The CDR3 length is 16 residues. The CDR3 spells CASSAGSTLTSYEQYF. CDR3 in DNA: TGTGCCAGCAGCGCCGGATCAACACTCACCTCCTACGAGCAGTACTTC.

Note on this clonotype: At one of its ends the junction is not consistent with the germline gene, which may arise from a read error. The chain carries TRBV9 and TRBJ2-2, with 7 bases matching TRBD1. Germline CDR1 is SGDLS and CDR2 is YYNGEE. The CDR3 is 16 residues long. The CDR3: CASSPLTGVDTGERFF. The CDR3 DNA reads as TGTGCCAGCAGCCCGCTCACAGGGGTTGATACCGGGGAGCGGTTTTTT.

This clonotype turned up a few times. The chain uses TRBV9 and TRBJ1-1; D call uncertain. The CDR3 consists of 14 residues. V dropped 4 bases and J dropped 1 base, with 11 bases sitting between them. Germline V CDR1 and CDR2: SGDLS, YYNGEE. The CDR3 coding sequence is TGTGCCAGCAGCCGGAAACTTCAGAACACTGAAGCTTTCTTT. This gives the protein CASSRKLQNTEAFF.

The CDR3 DNA is TGTGCCAGCAGCGTACCCTCGGGATCCGGCTACACCTTC. It encodes CASSVPSGSGYTF. The chain employs TRBV7-9 and TRBJ1-2; D not resolved. The germline V and J ends were trimmed by 5 bases and 8 bases, with 15 bases remaining between them. CDR1 and CDR2 (germline): SEHNR, FQNEAQ (reference sequence). The CDR3 has 13 amino acids.

This clonotype occurred many times. CDR3 region: CSASYGYEQYF. The DNA of the CDR3 is TGCAGTGCTAGTTACGGCTACGAGCAGTACTTC. The V and J genes are TRBV20-1 and TRBJ2-7, with D unresolved. V gave up 3 bases and J gave up 3 bases, with 6 bases separating them. Per germline, CDR1 DFQATT and CDR2 SNEGSKA (reference sequence). This CDR3 spans 11 amino acids.

This clonotype has a handful of counts. The V and J genes are TRBV3-1 and TRBJ2-1; D not resolved. From germline, CDR1 is LGHDT and CDR2 YNNKEL (reference sequence). This CDR3 is built from 15 residues. Trimming took off 0 bases at V and 4 bases at J, with 10 bases between the two ends. The CDR3 nucleotides are TGTGCCAGCAGCCAAGATGATAGACAATACAATGAGCAGTTCTTC. It is translated as CASSQDDRQYNEQFF.

This clonotype was counted ten times or more. The chain employs TRBV24-1 and TRBJ2-3; TRBD2 matches at 11 bases. This CDR3 spans 17 amino acids. In germline, CDR1 is KGHDR, CDR2 SFDVKD. V lost 4 bases and J lost 3; bases outside the gene matches: 8. CDR3 sequence (DNA): TGTGCCACCAGTGACGGAAGCGGGACTAGCGGAACAGATACGCAGTATTTT. Its translation: CATSDGSGTSGTDTQYF.

This chain connects TRBV12-5 to TRBJ1-1; D ambiguous. The CDR3 spans 15 residues. V lost 2 bases and J 1 base, leaving 11 bases between the germline ends. Germline CDR1 and CDR2: LGHNT and FRNRAP. This chain's CDR3 is CASGLWRRGNTEAFF. CDR3 bases: TGTGCTAGTGGTTTGTGGCGGCGGGGGAACACTGAAGCTTTCTTT.

This clonotype was detected only once. This may come from a read error, since a much larger clone is one base off. This chain joins TRBV7-8 and TRBJ2-3, with D perhaps matching TRBD2 (7 bases). Germline-derived CDR1 and CDR2 are SGHVS and FQNEAQ. The CDR3 consists of 15 residues. The chain's CDR3 is CASSFKWGGTDTRYF. Written as DNA, the CDR3 is TGTGCCAGCAGCTTCAAGTGGGGGGGCACAGATACGCGGTATTTT. The whole variable domain, filled in from reference TRBV7-8 and TRBJ2-3, reads GAGVSQSPRYKVAKRGQDVALRCDPISGHVSLFWYQQALGQGPEFLTYFQNEAQLDKSGLPSDRFFAERPEGSVSTLKIQRTQQEDSAVYLCASSFKWGGTDTRYFGPGTRLTVL.

The chain carries TRBV14 and TRBJ2-5; the D is unclear. V was trimmed by 2 bases and J by 2 bases, leaving 12 bases between them. This CDR3 contains 15 residues. Germline CDR1 reads SGHDN; CDR2 reads FVKESK. The CDR3 loop reads CASSQSGRIQETQYF. The CDR3 DNA reads TGTGCCAGCAGCCAATCGGGCAGGATACAAGAGACCCAGTACTTC.

This rearrangement joins TRBV9 to TRBJ2-1; 8 positions match TRBD2. Germline CDR1 is SGDLS and CDR2 is YYNGEE. V lost 4 bases and J lost 8; bases outside the gene matches: 11. The CDR3 is 15 residues long. CDR3 sequence reads: CASSPGGGSSDEQFF. DNA for the CDR3: TGTGCCAGCAGCCCCGGGGGGGGCTCCTCTGATGAGCAGTTCTTC.

This clonotype came up a few times. The chain carries TRBV18 and TRBJ2-4; 9 bases are a match to TRBD2. The CDR3 has 16 residues. CDR1 is KGHSH and CDR2 is LQKENI in the germline V gene. Germline trimming cut 0 bases from V and 0 bases from J; bases unmatched to any gene: 0. The CDR3 loop reads CASSPPSGGAKNIQYF. The CDR3 region has the DNA TGTGCCAGCTCACCACCTAGCGGGGGAGCCAAAAACATTCAGTACTTC.

V usage is TRBV28 and J usage is TRBJ1-1; no clear D. In germline, CDR1 is MDHEN, CDR2 SYDVKM. The CDR3 totals 11 residues. The germline V and J ends were trimmed by 9 bases and 5 bases, with 10 bases remaining between them. CDR3 protein: CASLRPTEAFF. The DNA for the CDR3 is TGTGCCAGTCTCAGACCGACTGAAGCTTTCTTT.

Concerning this clonotype: Possible read error: a much larger clone is one base away. The rearrangement links TRBV7-3 to TRBJ2-1; possible D gene TRBD2, 5 bases. The CDR3 has 15 residues. Looked up from germline, CDR1 is SGHTA and CDR2 is FQGTGA. DNA of the CDR3: TGTGCCAGCAGCTCTCCGGGGAGCTCCTACAATGAGCGGTTCTTC. Translating gives CASSSPGSSYNERFF. Full variable domain (rest looked up from reference TRBV7-3 and TRBJ2-1): GAGVSQTPSNKVTEKGKYVELRCDPISGHTALYWYRQSLGQGPEFLIYFQGTGAADDSGLPNDRFFAVRPEGSVSTLKIQRTERGDSAVYLCASSSPGSSYNERFFGPGTRLTVL.

This clonotype was picked up many times. V is TRBV4-3 and J is TRBJ2-7; D may match TRBD1 or TRBD2 (6 bases each). Trimming took off 1 base at V and 1 base at J, with 14 bases between the two ends. CDR3 length: 16 residues. Germline V CDR1 and CDR2: LGHNA, YSLEER. CDR3 residues: CASSQGGGTRSYEQYF. The CDR3 DNA sequence: TGCGCCAGCAGCCAAGGAGGGGGGACTCGGTCCTACGAGCAGTACTTC.

The rearrangement joins TRBV6-1 to TRBJ1-2; tentatively, D is TRBD1 (6 bases). V was clipped by 1 base and J by 5 bases, with 14 bases between them. The V gene's germline CDR1 is MNHNS and CDR2 SASEGT. The CDR3 is made up of 15 amino acids. CDR3 sequence: CASSEERRGRYGYTF. In DNA form, the CDR3 reads TGTGCCAGCAGTGAAGAGAGACGGGGGCGGTATGGCTACACCTTC.

V is TRBV15 and J is TRBJ2-1; 7 bases are shared with TRBD1. From germline, CDR1 is LNHNV and CDR2 YYDKDF (reference sequence). The CDR3 runs to 16 residues. V shed 0 bases and J 6 bases; nucleotides not matched to a gene: 8. The CDR3 DNA reads TGTGCCACCAGCAGAGATAGGGTCGACAGGGTCAATGAGCAGTTCTTC. Amino acid sequence: CATSRDRVDRVNEQFF. Complete variable domain (other parts from reference TRBV15 and TRBJ2-1): DAMVIQNPRYQVTQFGKPVTLSCSQTLNHNVMYWYQQKSSQAPKLLFHYYDKDFNNEADTPDNFQSRRPNTSFCFLDIRSPGLGDTAMYLCATSRDRVDRVNEQFFGPGTRLTVL.

In regard to this clonotype: Possible read error: a much larger clone is one base away. The CDR3 nucleotides are TGCGCCGGCAGCTTGTCGATAGATACGCAGTATTTT. Its translation is CAGSLSIDTQYF. The genes are TRBV5-1 and TRBJ2-3; unclear D gene. The CDR3 runs 12 residues. Looked up from germline, CDR1 is SGHRS and CDR2 is YFSETQ.

This clonotype was counted a few times. V and J are TRBV6-5 and TRBJ2-7; TRBD2 matches at 7 bases. Matching the DNA end better, TRBJ2-5 makes the J call doubtful. The CDR3 loop spans 15 amino acids. The germline V gene encodes CDR1 MNHEY and CDR2 SVGAGI. In DNA, the CDR3 is TGTGCCAGCAGTCTGCAGGGAGGGGCGGGAGAGACCCAGTACTTC. Protein: CASSLQGGAGETQYF.

This chain connects TRBV19 to TRBJ1-2; 8 positions agree with TRBD1. V shed 8 bases, J shed 7 bases, and the junction held 9 bases outside the gene matches. The germline V gene encodes CDR1 LNHDA and CDR2 SQIVND (reference sequence). This CDR3 has 13 residues. DNA for the CDR3: TGTGCCAGTGCTGAGGTGACAGGGGCTGGCTACACCTTC. Its translation: CASAEVTGAGYTF.

Turning to this clonotype: This clone may be a read error of a much larger clone one base away. The chain couples TRBV20-1 to TRBJ1-6, with 9 nucleotides matching TRBD1. CDR1 and CDR2 (germline): DFQATT, SNEGSKA (reference sequence). With 2 bases clipped from V and 5 bases from J, the junction kept 7 bases outside the gene matches. The CDR3 is 16 amino acids. CDR3 sequence: CSARPGTGTHNSPLHF. DNA of the CDR3: TGCAGTGCTAGACCGGGGACAGGGACCCATAATTCACCCCTCCACTTT.

The V and J genes are TRBV7-9 and TRBJ2-3; D is tentatively TRBD1 or TRBD2 (6 bases each). The CDR3 contains 16 residues. From germline, CDR1 is SEHNR and CDR2 FQNEAQ (reference sequence). V gave up 5 bases and J gave up 3 bases, with 18 bases separating them. The CDR3 loop reads CASSPKGGLGTDTQYF. Written as DNA, the CDR3 is TGTGCCAGCAGCCCCAAAGGGGGGCTGGGGACAGATACGCAGTATTTT.

This clonotype was recorded a few times. A read error may be the cause here, since a much bigger clone is one base away. The V and J genes are TRBV5-4 and TRBJ2-7; no reliable D call. The CDR3 is made up of 14 amino acids. V gave up 2 bases and J gave up 2 bases, with 11 bases separating them. The germline V gene has CDR1 SGHNT and CDR2 YYREEE (reference sequence). CDR3: CASSLKAGAYEQYF. In DNA, the CDR3 is TGTGCCAGCAGCTTAAAAGCAGGCGCCTACGAGCAGTACTTC.

V is TRBV6-2 or TRBV6-3 and J is TRBJ2-2; D unresolved. Germline CDR1 and CDR2: MNHEY and SVGEGT. The ends were cut back, 0 bases at V and 6 bases at J, with 8 bases in the middle. The length of the CDR3 is 14 residues. The CDR3 coding sequence is TGTGCCAGCAGTTACTCGATTCCCTCCGGGGAGCTGTTTTTT. Translation: CASSYSIPSGELFF.

This clonotype has just one count. V gene TRBV29-1 combines with J gene TRBJ1-3; D gene unclear. The CDR3 extends over 14 amino acids. Deletions cut 1 base from V and 3 bases from J, with 10 bases between. The germline V gene encodes CDR1 SQVTM and CDR2 ANQGSEA. CDR3 in DNA: TGCAGCGTTGAAGCCGGAGGAGGTGGAAACACCATATATTTT. Protein: CSVEAGGGGNTIYF. Full variable domain (outside the CDR3, taken from reference TRBV29-1 and TRBJ1-3): SAVISQKPSRDICQRGTSLTIQCQVDSQVTMMFWYRQQPGQSLTLIATANQGSEATYESGFVIDKFPISRPNLTFSTLTVSNMSPEDSSIYLCSVEAGGGGNTIYFGEGSWLTVV.